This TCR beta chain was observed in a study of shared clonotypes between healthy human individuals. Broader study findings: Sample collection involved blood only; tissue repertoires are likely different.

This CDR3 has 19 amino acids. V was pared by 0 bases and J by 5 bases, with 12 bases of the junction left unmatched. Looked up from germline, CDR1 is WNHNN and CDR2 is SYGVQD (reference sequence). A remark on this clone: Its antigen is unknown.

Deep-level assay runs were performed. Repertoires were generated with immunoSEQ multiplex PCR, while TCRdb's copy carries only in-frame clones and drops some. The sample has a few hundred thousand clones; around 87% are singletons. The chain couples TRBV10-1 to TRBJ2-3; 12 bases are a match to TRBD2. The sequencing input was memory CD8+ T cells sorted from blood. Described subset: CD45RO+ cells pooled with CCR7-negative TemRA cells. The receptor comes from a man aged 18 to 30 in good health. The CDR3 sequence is CASSESVSSGGASEDTQYF. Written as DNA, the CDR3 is TGCGCCAGCAGTGAGTCGGTGTCTAGCGGGGGGGCGAGTGAAGATACGCAGTATTTT.